This TCR beta chain was found in a study of PD-1 blockade in classical Hodgkin lymphoma. About the study: Nivolumab dosed at 3 mg/kg went to patients intravenously every 2 weeks. Study-wide results and limits: Healthy donors were reported to have higher baseline TCR diversity than newly diagnosed patients. Complete responders possessed baseline diversity comparable to newly diagnosed patients.

For this clone: What it binds is unknown.

All patients relapsed after autologous stem cell transplantation, and brentuximab vedotin exposure varied. TCRdb's copy holds only in-frame clones and misses some; the assay was immunoSEQ multiplex PCR. The table records some 65,000 clones, 70% to 80% of them present only once. V was shortened by 4 bases and J by 7 bases, with 14 bases between the two germline ends. CDR3 length: 14 amino acids. Germline values: CDR1 MNHEY, CDR2 SVGAGI. The clonotype was recovered from a human donor with classical Hodgkin lymphoma. The material sequenced was peripheral blood mononuclear cells (PBMCs), taken before the second cycle of nivolumab. The chain employs TRBV6-5 and TRBJ1-5; maybe TRBD1 (5 bases). The CDR3 sequence: CASSSQGYGQPQHF. The DNA for the CDR3 is TGTGCCAGCAGTTCCCAGGGATATGGACAGCCCCAGCATTTT.